The T cell receptor beta chain described here comes from a study of identical twins. Findings and caveats of the study: Conclusions were drawn cross-sectionally by statistical analysis, without following the same donors.

TCRdb reprocessed the 5' RACE reads with MiXCR, giving one entry per CDR3 protein. This repertoire shows approximately 220,000 distinct CDR3 sequences, around a tenth found once; its top ten account for 4% to 6%. In the case of this clonotype: Its matching antigen is unknown.

This CDR3 spans 14 amino acids. J gave up 6 bases and V 7 bases, and 11 bases lay outside the gene matches. CDR1 ENHRY and CDR2 SYGVKD come from the germline V gene. The TCR sequence derives from a woman between 18 and 30 years old in good health. Specimen: memory (CD45RO+) T cells sorted from blood. The chain links TRBV10-3 to TRBJ1-2; TRBD1 matches at 7 bases. CDR3 in amino acids: CAITADRDFNGYTF. Written as DNA, the CDR3 is TGTGCCATCACCGCAGACAGGGATTTTAATGGCTACACCTTC.